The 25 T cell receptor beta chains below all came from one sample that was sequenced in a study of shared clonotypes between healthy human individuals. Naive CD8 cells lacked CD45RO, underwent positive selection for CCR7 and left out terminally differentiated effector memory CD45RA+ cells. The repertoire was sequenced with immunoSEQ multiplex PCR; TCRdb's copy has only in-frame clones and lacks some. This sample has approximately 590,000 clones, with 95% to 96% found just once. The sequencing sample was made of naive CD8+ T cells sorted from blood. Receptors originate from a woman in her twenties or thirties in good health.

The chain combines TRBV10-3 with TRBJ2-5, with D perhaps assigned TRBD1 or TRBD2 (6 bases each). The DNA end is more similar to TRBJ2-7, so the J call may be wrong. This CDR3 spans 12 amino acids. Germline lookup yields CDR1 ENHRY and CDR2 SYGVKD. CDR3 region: CATEGGGSEQYF. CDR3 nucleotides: TGTGCCACGGAAGGGGGAGGTAGCGAGCAGTACTTC.

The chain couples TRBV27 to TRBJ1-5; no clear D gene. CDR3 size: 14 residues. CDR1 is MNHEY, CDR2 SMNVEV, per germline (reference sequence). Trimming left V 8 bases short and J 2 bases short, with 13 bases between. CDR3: CASGRASRNQPQHF. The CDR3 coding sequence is TGTGCCAGCGGCCGGGCCAGTCGCAATCAGCCCCAGCATTTT.

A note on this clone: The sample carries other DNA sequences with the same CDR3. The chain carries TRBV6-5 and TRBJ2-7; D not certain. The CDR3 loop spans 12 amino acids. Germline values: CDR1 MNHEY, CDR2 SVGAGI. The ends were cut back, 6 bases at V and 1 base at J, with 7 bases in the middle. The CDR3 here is CASSSPSYEQYF. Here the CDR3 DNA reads TGTGCCAGCAGCTCCCCGTCCTACGAGCAGTACTTC.

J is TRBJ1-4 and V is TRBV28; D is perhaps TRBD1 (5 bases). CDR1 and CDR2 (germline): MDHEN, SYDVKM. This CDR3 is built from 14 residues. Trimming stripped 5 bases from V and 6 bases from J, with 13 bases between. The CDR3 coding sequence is TGTGCCAGCAGTATCGTCGGGGGGTATGAAAAACTGTTTTTT. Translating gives CASSIVGGYEKLFF.

The CDR3 sequence: CASSLMNTEAFF. CDR3 bases: TGTGCCAGTAGTCTAATGAACACTGAAGCTTTCTTT. The chain uses TRBV19 and TRBJ1-1; D is unresolved. V lost 5 bases to trimming and J lost 0 bases, with 4 bases between them. CDR1 is LNHDA, CDR2 SQIVND, per germline (reference sequence). CDR3 length: 12 residues.

CDR3 region: CASSLASTGIAEAFF. CDR3 in DNA: TGTGCCAGCAGTTTAGCCTCTACAGGGATCGCTGAAGCTTTCTTT. The chain uses TRBV28 and TRBJ1-1; a possible D gene is TRBD1 (6 bases). The V and J ends lost 2 bases and 6 bases respectively, with 16 bases between them. This CDR3 is 15 amino acids long. The germline V gene has CDR1 MDHEN and CDR2 SYDVKM.

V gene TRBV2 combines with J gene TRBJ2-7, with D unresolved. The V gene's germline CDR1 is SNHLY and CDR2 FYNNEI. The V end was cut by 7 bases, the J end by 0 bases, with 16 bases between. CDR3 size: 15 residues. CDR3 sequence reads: CASTQEGRSSYEQYF. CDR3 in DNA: TGTGCCAGCACCCAGGAAGGGCGGAGCTCCTACGAGCAGTACTTC.

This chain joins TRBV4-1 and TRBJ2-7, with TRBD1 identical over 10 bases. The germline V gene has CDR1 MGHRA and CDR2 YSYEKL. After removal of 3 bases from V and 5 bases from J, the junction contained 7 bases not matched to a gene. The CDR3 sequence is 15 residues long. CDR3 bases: TGCGCCAGCAGCCATCCCGGGACAGGGGCCAACGAGCAGTACTTC. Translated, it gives CASSHPGTGANEQYF.

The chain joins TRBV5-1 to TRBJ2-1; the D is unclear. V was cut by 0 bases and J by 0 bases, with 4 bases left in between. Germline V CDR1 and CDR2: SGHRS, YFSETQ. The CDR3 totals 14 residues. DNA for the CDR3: TGCGCCAGCAGCTTGGCTGTCTCCTACAATGAGCAGTTCTTC. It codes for CASSLAVSYNEQFF.

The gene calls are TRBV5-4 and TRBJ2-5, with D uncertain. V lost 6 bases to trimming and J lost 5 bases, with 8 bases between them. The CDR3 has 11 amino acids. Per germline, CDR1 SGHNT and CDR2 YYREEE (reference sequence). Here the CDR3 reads CASIKGETQYF. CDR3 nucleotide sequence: TGTGCCAGCATAAAAGGGGAGACCCAGTACTTC.

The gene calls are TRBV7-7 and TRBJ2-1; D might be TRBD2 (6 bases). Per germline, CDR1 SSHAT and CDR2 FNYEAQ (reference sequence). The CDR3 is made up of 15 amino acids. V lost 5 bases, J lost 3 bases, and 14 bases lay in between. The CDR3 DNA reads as TGTGCCAGCAGCCCAGCTAGCGTGCGCTACAATGAGCAGTTCTTC. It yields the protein CASSPASVRYNEQFF.

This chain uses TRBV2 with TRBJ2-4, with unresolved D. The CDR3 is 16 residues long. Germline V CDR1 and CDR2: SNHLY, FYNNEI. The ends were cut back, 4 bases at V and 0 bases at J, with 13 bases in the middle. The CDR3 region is CASSGFVGLAKNIQYF. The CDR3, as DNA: TGTGCCAGCAGTGGGTTTGTAGGGTTAGCCAAAAACATTCAGTACTTC.

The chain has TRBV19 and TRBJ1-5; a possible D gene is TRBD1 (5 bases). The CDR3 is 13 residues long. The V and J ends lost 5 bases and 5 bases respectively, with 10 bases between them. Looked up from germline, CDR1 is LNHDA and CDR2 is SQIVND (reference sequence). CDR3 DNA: TGTGCCAGTAGTGGGGGGTCTCATCAGCCCCAGCATTTT. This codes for CASSGGSHQPQHF.

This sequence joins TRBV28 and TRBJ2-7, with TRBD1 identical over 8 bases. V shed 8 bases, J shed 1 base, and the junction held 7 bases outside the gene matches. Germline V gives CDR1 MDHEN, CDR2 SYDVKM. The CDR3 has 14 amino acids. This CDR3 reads CASGQGFTSYEQYF. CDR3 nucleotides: TGTGCCAGCGGACAGGGTTTCACTTCCTACGAGCAGTACTTC.

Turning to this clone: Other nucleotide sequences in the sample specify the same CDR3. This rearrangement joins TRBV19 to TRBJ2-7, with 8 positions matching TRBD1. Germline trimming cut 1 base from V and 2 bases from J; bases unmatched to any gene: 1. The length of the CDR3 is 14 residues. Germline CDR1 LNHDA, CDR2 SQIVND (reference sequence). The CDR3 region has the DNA TGTGCCAGTAGTATAGGGACAGGGCCCTACGAGCAGTACTTC. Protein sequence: CASSIGTGPYEQYF.

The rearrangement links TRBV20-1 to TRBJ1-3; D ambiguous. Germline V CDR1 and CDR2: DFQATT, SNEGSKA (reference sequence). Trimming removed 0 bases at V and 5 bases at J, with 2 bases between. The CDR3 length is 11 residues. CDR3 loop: CSARDRNTIYF. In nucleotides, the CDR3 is TGCAGTGCTAGAGATCGAAACACCATATATTTT.

CDR3 bases: TGTGCCAGCAAGGGGAGACTAGCGGGAGGGGGAGAGACCCAGTACTTC. This translates into CASKGRLAGGGETQYF. This sequence joins TRBV2 and TRBJ2-5; TRBD2 agrees at 14 bases. The CDR3 consists of 16 residues. The germline gives CDR1 SNHLY, CDR2 FYNNEI. After removal of 7 bases from V and 4 bases from J, the junction contained 8 bases not matched to a gene.

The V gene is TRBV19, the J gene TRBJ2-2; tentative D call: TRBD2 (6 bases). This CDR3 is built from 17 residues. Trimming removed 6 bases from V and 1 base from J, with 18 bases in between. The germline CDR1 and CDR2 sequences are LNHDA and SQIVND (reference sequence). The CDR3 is CASRGGRELLNTGELFF. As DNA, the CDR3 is TGTGCCAGTAGGGGGGGACGGGAGCTTCTGAACACCGGGGAGCTGTTTTTT.

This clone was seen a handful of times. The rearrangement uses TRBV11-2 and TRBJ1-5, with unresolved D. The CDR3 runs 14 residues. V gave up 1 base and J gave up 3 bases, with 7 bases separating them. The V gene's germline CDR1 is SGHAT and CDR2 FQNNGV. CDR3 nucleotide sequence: TGTGCCAGCAGCTTAGGCGGGGTCAATCAGCCCCAGCATTTT. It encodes CASSLGGVNQPQHF.

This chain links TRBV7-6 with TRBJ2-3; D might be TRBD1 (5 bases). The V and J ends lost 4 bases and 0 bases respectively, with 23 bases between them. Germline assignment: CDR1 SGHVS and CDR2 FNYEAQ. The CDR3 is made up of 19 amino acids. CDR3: CASSSPPRQPRLSTDTQYF. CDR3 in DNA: TGTGCCAGCAGCTCCCCCCCCCGACAGCCAAGGTTAAGCACAGATACGCAGTATTTT.

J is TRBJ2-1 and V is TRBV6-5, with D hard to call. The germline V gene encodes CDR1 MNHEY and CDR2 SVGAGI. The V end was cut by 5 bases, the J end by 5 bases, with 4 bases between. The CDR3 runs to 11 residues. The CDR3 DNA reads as TGTGCCAGCAGTGACCACAATGAGCAGTTCTTC. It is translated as CASSDHNEQFF.

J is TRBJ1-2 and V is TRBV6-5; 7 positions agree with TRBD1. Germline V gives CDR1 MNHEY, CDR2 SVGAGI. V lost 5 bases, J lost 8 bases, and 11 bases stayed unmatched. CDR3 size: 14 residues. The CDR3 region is CASSPLTGSHGYTF. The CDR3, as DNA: TGTGCCAGCAGTCCCTTGACAGGGTCTCACGGCTACACCTTC.

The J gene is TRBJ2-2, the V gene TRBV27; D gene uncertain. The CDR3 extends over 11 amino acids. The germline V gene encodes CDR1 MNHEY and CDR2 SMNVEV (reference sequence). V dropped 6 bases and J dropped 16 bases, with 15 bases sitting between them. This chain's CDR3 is CASSAGAEWFF. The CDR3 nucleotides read TGTGCCAGCAGCGCAGGTGCCGAGTGGTTTTTT.

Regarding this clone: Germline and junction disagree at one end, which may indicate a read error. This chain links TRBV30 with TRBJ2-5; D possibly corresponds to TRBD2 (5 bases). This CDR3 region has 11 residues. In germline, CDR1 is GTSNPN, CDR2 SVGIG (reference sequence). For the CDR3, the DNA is TGTGCCTGGAATGGTTTGGACTCGACAAACTTC. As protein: CAWNGLDSTNF. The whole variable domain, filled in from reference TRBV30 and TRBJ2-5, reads SQTIHQWPATLVQPVGSPLSLECTVEGTSNPNLYWYRQAAGRGLQLLFYSVGIGQISSEVPQNLSASRPQDRQFILSSKKLLLSDSGFYLCAWNGLDSTNFGPGTRLLVL.

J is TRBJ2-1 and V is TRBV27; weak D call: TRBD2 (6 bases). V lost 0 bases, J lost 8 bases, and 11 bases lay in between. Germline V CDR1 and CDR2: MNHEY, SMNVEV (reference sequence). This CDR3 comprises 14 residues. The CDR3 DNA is TGTGCCAGCAGTTTATCGGCCGGAGGGGATGAGCAGTTCTTC. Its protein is CASSLSAGGDEQFF.